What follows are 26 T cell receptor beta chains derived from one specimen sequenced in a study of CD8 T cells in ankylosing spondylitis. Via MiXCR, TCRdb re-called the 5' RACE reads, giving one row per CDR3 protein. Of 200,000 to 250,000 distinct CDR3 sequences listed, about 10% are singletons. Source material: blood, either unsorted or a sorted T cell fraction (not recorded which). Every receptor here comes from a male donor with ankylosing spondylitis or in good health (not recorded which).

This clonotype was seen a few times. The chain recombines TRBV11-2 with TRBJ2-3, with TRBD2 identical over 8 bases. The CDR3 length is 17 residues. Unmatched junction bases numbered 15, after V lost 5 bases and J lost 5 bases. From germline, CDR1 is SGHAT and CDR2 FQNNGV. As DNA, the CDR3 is TGTGCCAGCAGCGATATACCGGGACTAGGTTTCGGAGATACGCAGTATTTT. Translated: CASSDIPGLGFGDTQYF.

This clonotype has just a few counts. The CDR3 bases are TGCAGTGCTACTACTCCGGGACAGGGCTCTATGATGGGGCAGTACTTC. Translated, it gives CSATTPGQGSMMGQYF. J is TRBJ2-7 and V is TRBV20-1; 9 bases align to TRBD1. V trimming: 4 bases; J trimming: 9 bases; junction bases outside the gene matches: 19. This CDR3 is 16 amino acids long. CDR1 and CDR2 (germline): DFQATT, SNEGSKA (reference sequence).

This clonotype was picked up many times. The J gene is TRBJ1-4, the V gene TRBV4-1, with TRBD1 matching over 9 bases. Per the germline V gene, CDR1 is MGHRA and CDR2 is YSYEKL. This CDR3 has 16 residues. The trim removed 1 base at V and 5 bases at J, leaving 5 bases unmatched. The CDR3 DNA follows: TGCGCCAGCAGCCAAGTTATTGGGACAGGGAATGAAAAACTGTTTTTT. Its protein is CASSQVIGTGNEKLFF.

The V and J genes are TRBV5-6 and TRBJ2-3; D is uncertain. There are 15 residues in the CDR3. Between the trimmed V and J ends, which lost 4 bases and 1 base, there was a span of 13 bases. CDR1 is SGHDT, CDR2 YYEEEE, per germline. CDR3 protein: CASSLGLFGTDTQYF. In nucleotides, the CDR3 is TGTGCCAGCAGCCTCGGGCTTTTCGGCACAGATACGCAGTATTTT.

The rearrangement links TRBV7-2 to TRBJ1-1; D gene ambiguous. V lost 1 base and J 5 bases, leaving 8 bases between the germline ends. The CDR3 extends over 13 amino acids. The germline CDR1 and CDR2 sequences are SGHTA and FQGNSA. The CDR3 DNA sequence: TGTGCCAGCAGCTTAGTGACCCTTACTGAAGCTTTCTTT. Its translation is CASSLVTLTEAFF.

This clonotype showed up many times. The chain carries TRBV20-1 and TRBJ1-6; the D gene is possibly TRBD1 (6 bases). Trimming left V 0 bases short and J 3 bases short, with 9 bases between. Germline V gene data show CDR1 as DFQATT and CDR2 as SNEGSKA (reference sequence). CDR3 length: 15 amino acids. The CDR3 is CSAREVGHYNSPLHF. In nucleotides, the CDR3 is TGCAGTGCTAGAGAAGTGGGACACTATAATTCACCCCTCCACTTT.

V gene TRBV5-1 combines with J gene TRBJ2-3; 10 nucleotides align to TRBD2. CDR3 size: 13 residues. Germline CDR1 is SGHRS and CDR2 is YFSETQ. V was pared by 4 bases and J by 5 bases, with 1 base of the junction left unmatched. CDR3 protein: CASSRTSGDTQYF. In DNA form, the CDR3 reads TGCGCCAGCAGCCGGACTAGCGGAGATACGCAGTATTTT.

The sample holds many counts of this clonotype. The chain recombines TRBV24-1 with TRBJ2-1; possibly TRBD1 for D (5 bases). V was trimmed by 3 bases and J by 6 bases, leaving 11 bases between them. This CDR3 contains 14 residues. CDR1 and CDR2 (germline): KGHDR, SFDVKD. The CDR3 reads CATSDPTEFNEQFF. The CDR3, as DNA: TGTGCCACCAGTGATCCGACAGAGTTCAATGAGCAGTTCTTC.

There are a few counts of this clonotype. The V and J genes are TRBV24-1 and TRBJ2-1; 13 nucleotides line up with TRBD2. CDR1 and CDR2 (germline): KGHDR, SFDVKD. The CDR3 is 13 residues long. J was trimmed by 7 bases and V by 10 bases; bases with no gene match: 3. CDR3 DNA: TGTGCCACGCGGACTAGCGGGAGTAATGAGCAGTTCTTC. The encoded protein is CATRTSGSNEQFF.

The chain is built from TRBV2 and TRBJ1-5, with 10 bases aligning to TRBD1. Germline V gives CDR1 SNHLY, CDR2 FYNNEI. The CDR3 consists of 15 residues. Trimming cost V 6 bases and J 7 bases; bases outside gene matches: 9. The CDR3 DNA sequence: TGTGCCAGCAGCCCGACAGGGGGCGAGGGCCAGCCCCAGCATTTT. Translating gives CASSPTGGEGQPQHF.

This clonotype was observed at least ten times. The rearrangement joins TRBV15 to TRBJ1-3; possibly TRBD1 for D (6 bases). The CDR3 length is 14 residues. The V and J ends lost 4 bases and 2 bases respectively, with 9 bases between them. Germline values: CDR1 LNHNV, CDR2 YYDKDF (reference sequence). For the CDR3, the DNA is TGTGCCACCAGCACAGGGGCCCCTGGAAACACCATATATTTT. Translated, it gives CATSTGAPGNTIYF.

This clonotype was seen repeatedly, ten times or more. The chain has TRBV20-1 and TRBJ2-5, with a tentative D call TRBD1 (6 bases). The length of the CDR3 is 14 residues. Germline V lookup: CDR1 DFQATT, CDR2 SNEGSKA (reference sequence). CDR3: CSRAGTPLGETQYF. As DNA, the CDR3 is TGCAGCCGGGCCGGGACACCTCTTGGAGAGACCCAGTACTTC.

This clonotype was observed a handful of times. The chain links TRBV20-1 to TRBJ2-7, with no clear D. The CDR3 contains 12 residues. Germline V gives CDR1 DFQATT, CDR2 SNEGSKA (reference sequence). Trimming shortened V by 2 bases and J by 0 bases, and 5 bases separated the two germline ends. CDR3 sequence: CSARTLSYEQYF. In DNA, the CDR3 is TGCAGTGCTAGAACCCTCTCCTACGAGCAGTACTTC.

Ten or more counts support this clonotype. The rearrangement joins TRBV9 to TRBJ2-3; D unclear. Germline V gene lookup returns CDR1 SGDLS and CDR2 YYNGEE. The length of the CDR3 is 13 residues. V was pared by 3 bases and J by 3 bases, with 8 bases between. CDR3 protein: CASSAYGTDTQYF. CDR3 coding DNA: TGTGCCAGCAGCGCTTATGGTACAGATACGCAGTATTTT. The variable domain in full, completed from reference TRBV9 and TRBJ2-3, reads DSGVTQTPKHLITATGQRVTLRCSPRSGDLSVYWYQQSLDQGLQFLIQYYNGEERAKGNILERFSAQQFPDLHSELNLSSLELGDSALYFCASSAYGTDTQYFGPGTRLTVL.

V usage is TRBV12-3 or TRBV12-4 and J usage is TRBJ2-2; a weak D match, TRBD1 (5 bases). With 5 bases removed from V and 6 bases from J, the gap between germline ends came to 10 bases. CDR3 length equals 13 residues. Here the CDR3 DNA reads TGTGCCAGCAGTATAGGGGCGGCCGGGGAGCTGTTTTTT. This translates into CASSIGAAGELFF.

The CDR3 region has the DNA TGTGCCACCAGACCATCGTTGCCCGGGTTCAATGAGCAGTTCTTC. The encoded protein is CATRPSLPGFNEQFF. V usage is TRBV24-1 and J usage is TRBJ2-1; no definite D call. V lost 7 bases and J lost 6, with 18 bases in between. The CDR3 is 15 amino acids. Germline V gives CDR1 KGHDR, CDR2 SFDVKD.

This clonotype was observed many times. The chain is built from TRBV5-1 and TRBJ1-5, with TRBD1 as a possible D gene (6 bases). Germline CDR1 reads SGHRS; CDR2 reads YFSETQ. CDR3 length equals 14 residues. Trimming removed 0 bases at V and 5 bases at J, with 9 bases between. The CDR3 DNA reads TGCGCCAGCAGCTTGGAAGGGGGACATCAGCCCCAGCATTTT. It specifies CASSLEGGHQPQHF.

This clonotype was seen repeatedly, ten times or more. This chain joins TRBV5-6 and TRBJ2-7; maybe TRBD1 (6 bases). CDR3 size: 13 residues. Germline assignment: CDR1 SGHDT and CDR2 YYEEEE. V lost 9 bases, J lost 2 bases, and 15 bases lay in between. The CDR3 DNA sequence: TGTGCCACCTCAAGGGGGTTCGCCTACGAGCAGTACTTC. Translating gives CATSRGFAYEQYF.

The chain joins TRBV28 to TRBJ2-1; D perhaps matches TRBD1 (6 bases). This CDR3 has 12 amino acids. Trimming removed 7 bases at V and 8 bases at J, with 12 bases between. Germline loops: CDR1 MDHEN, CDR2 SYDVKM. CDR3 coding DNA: TGTGCCAGCACCCCAGGGGCAGATGAGCAGTTCTTC. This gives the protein CASTPGADEQFF.

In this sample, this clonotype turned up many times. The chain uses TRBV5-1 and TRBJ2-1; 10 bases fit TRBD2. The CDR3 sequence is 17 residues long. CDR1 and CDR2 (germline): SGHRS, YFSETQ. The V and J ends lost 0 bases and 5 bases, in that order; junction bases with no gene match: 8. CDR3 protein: CASSLAAGGPWDNEQFF. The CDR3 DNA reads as TGCGCCAGCAGCTTGGCAGCGGGAGGGCCGTGGGACAATGAGCAGTTCTTC.

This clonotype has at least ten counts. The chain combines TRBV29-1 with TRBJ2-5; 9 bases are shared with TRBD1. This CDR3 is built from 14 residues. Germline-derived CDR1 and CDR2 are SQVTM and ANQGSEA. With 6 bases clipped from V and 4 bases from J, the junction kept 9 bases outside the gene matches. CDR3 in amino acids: CSVTRDRATETQYF. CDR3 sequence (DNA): TGCAGCGTAACCCGGGACAGGGCCACAGAGACCCAGTACTTC.

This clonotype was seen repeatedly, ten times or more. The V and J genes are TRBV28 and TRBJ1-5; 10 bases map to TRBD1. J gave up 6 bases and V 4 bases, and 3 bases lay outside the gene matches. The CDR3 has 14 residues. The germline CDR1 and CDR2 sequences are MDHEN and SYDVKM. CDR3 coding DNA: TGTGCCAGCAGTTGGACAGGGGGACGTCAGCCCCAGCATTTT. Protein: CASSWTGGRQPQHF.

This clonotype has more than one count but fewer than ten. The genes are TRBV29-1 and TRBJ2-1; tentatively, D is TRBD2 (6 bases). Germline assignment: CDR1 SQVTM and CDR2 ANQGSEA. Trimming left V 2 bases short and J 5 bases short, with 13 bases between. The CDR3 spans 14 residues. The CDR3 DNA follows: TGCAGCGTTGAACAGCGTCTAGCGAACAATGAGCAGTTCTTC. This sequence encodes CSVEQRLANNEQFF.

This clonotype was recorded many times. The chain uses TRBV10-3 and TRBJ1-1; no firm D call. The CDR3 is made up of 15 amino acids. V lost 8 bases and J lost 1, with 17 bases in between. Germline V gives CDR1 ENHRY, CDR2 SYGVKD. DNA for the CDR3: TGTGCCATCGGTGGGTCGGCCGGAGAGAACACTGAAGCTTTCTTT. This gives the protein CAIGGSAGENTEAFF.

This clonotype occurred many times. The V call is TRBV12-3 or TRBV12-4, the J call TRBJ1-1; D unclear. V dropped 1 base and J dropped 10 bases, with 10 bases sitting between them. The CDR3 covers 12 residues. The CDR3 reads CASSLEGMGAFF. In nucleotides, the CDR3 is TGTGCCAGCAGTTTAGAAGGGATGGGAGCTTTCTTT.

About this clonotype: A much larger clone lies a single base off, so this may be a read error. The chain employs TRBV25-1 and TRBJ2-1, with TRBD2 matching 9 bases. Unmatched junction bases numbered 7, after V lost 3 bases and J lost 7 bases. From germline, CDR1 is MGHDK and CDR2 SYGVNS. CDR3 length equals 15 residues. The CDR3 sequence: CASSDKASGKNEQFF. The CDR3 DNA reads TGTGCCAGCAGTGACAAGGCTAGCGGGAAGAATGAGCAGTTCTTC.